Included here is one T cell receptor beta chain sequence, with context. The method was immunoSEQ multiplex PCR; TCRdb's version includes in-frame clones alone and lacks a portion of them. This table has 20,000 to 25,000 clones, more than 85% appearing once. The data were obtained in a study of T cell changes during pregnancy in multiple sclerosis. CDR1 and CDR2 from the germline V gene are MNHEY and SVGAGI. This CDR3 has 13 amino acids. V was clipped by 6 bases and J by 8 bases; unmatched bases: 8. The chain links TRBV6-5 to TRBJ1-2, with TRBD1 matching 8 bases. The sequencing here drew on CD8+ T cells from peripheral blood mononuclear cells, taken in the first trimester of pregnancy. This receptor was obtained from a female donor with multiple sclerosis, enrolled in a pregnancy study. CDR3 loop: CASSPGQVDGYTF. The CDR3 nucleotides read TGTGCCAGCAGCCCGGGACAGGTCGACGGCTACACCTTC.